This TCR beta chain was sequenced for a study of CD8 T cells in ankylosing spondylitis. MiXCR, applied by TCRdb to the 5' RACE reads, yields one record per CDR3 protein. The repertoire holds some 270,000 distinct CDR3 sequences, with over 15% as singletons. Study-level points and caveats: Characteristic, it appeared, of ankylosing spondylitis blood was a TCR beta motif of eight or nine highly homologous variants.

This clonotype showed up just a few times. Antigen: not known. Material for sequencing was blood, either unsorted or a sorted T cell fraction (not recorded which). This TCR derives from a male donor with ankylosing spondylitis or in good health (not recorded which).

The CDR3 region has the DNA TGTGCCAGCAGTTACCCGGACTCACTGAACACCGGGGAGCTGTTTTTT. Translating gives CASSYPDSLNTGELFF. V and J are TRBV12-3 or TRBV12-4 and TRBJ2-2; D may be TRBD2 (5 bases). The V and J ends lost 4 bases and 1 base respectively, with 13 bases between them. This CDR3 comprises 16 residues.